A single sample gave rise to the 5 T cell receptor beta chains below, sequenced in a study of T-cell memory formation after mild COVID-19. Using its own MiXCR run on the 5' RACE reads, TCRdb lists one record per CDR3 protein. The table records roughly 100,000 distinct CDR3 sequences, more than 15% of them present only once. Material for sequencing was PBMCs or a T cell subset sorted from them (not recorded which). The receptors derive from an adult woman who had mild COVID-19 (a few samples of this study predate the infection). Cell type and time point are not known.

This clonotype was observed a handful of times. The chain employs TRBV4-3 and TRBJ2-3, with TRBD1 matching over 8 bases. CDR1 LGHNA and CDR2 YSLEER come from the germline V gene. V lost 1 base, J lost 3 bases, and 6 bases stayed unmatched. The CDR3 consists of 16 residues. The CDR3 loop is CASSQGWGQVTDTQYF. The CDR3 DNA reads TGCGCCAGCAGCCAAGGGTGGGGACAGGTGACAGATACGCAGTATTTT.

The sample holds a few counts of this clonotype. V gene TRBV6-6 combines with J gene TRBJ1-4; D is perhaps TRBD1 (5 bases). V lost 2 bases and J lost 7, with 23 bases in between. Germline V gene data show CDR1 as MNHNY and CDR2 as SVGAGI (reference sequence). The CDR3 is made up of 18 amino acids. The CDR3 DNA reads as TGTGCCAGCAGTTACAGCGAAACCGGGACCGGAATGGGTGAAAAACTGTTTTTT. It yields the protein CASSYSETGTGMGEKLFF.

The chain recombines TRBV7-9 with TRBJ1-4; tentative D call: TRBD1 (6 bases). The V and J ends lost 4 bases and 5 bases respectively, with 17 bases between them. Germline lookup yields CDR1 SEHNR and CDR2 FQNEAQ (reference sequence). This CDR3 has 16 amino acids. DNA of the CDR3: TGTGCCAGCAGCTCAAACCCGGGACATCTAAATGAAAAACTGTTTTTT. Its protein product is CASSSNPGHLNEKLFF.

The chain combines TRBV20-1 with TRBJ2-3; D might be TRBD1 (7 bases). Germline V lookup: CDR1 DFQATT, CDR2 SNEGSKA (reference sequence). Trimming pared 2 bases from V and 3 bases from J, leaving 18 bases between. This CDR3 is 16 amino acids long. This chain's CDR3 is CSARWRGLGATDTQYF. CDR3 coding DNA: TGCAGTGCTAGATGGAGGGGGCTGGGGGCGACAGATACGCAGTATTTT.

This clonotype was observed a handful of times. This chain links TRBV5-6 with TRBJ2-5; D might be TRBD1 or TRBD2, each matching 5 bases. The CDR3 runs 14 residues. Germline values: CDR1 SGHDT, CDR2 YYEEEE. V gave up 5 bases and J gave up 1 base, with 12 bases separating them. The CDR3 spells CASSWDPTQETQYF. CDR3 bases: TGTGCCAGCAGTTGGGACCCGACCCAAGAGACCCAGTACTTC.